Presented here are 9 T cell receptor beta chains from one specimen sequenced in a study of T cells in Graves' hyperthyroidism and ophthalmopathy. Using RNA transcripts as the source, TCR beta CDR3 regions were amplified. During a first-round RT-PCR of the TCR CDR3, the HTBI primer set was used. MiXCR was run by TCRdb on the multiplex PCR reads, yielding one entry per CDR3 protein. Seen here are about 300,000 distinct CDR3 sequences, 13% observed once, and the top ten hold around 7.9%. Material: blood. The origin of the receptors is a woman aged 25 to 39 with Graves' hyperthyroidism that later progressed to Graves' ophthalmopathy.

Many counts were recorded for this clonotype. The chain links TRBV2 to TRBJ2-1; D not certain. Between the trimmed V and J ends, which lost 5 bases and 11 bases, there was a span of 13 bases. The CDR3 has 12 amino acids. In germline, CDR1 is SNHLY, CDR2 FYNNEI. CDR3 sequence: CASSYGPFKQFF. The CDR3, as DNA: TGTGCCAGCAGTTACGGCCCTTTTAAGCAGTTCTTC.

The chain joins TRBV20-1 to TRBJ1-1; a weak D match, TRBD1 (5 bases). The CDR3 covers 13 residues. Germline lookup yields CDR1 DFQATT and CDR2 SNEGSKA (reference sequence). V lost 8 bases to trimming and J lost 1 base, with 14 bases between them. The CDR3 sequence: CSSPGPSNTEAFF. The CDR3 coding sequence is TGCAGTTCGCCGGGACCGTCGAACACTGAAGCTTTCTTT.

In its sample, this clonotype was seen a few times. Written as DNA, the CDR3 is TGTGCCAGCAGCCAAATACCGGGAGATACGCAGTATTTT. It specifies CASSQIPGDTQYF. The chain carries TRBV4-2 and TRBJ2-3; D is ambiguous. The V gene's germline CDR1 is LGHNA and CDR2 YNFKEQ. The CDR3 extends over 13 amino acids. V was clipped by 2 bases and J by 5 bases, with 8 bases between them.

This clonotype was seen ten or more times. V usage is TRBV6-5 and J usage is TRBJ2-5, with 11 bases fitting TRBD2. The CDR3 is 16 amino acids. CDR1 and CDR2 (germline): MNHEY, SVGAGI. V dropped 0 bases and J dropped 3; count of bases not matched to a gene: 3. This CDR3 is CASSYSGTSGKETQYF. CDR3 in DNA: TGTGCCAGCAGTTACTCAGGGACTAGCGGAAAAGAGACCCAGTACTTC.

This clonotype was seen many times. The chain is built from TRBV28 and TRBJ2-6, with D maybe TRBD1 (6 bases). Deletions cut 6 bases from V and 2 bases from J, with 11 bases between. This CDR3 spans 15 amino acids. CDR1 MDHEN and CDR2 SYDVKM come from the germline V gene. This CDR3 is CASRPTGTGANVLTF. The DNA for the CDR3 is TGTGCCAGCAGACCCACAGGGACTGGGGCCAACGTCCTGACTTTC.

Notes on this clonotype: A read error may explain this, as a much larger clone is one base away. The rearrangement joins TRBV24-1 to TRBJ2-7, with D possibly matching TRBD2 (5 bases). In germline, CDR1 is KGHDR, CDR2 SFDVKD. CDR3 length: 15 amino acids. Trimming took 7 bases from V and 1 from J, leaving 16 bases between them. DNA for the CDR3: TGTGCCACCAGACGAGACGGGGAATATTCCTACGAGCAGTACTTC. Translated, it gives CATRRDGEYSYEQYF.

This clonotype was seen only a few times. The chain joins TRBV6-1 to TRBJ2-2; 7 bases line up with TRBD2. Per germline, CDR1 MNHNS and CDR2 SASEGT. The V segment lost 7 bases and the J segment 4 bases; nucleotides outside the gene matches: 21. This CDR3 is built from 19 residues. The CDR3 spells CASTFGREQAPFGTGELFF. The CDR3, as DNA: TGTGCCAGCACTTTTGGGCGGGAGCAGGCCCCTTTCGGCACCGGGGAGCTGTTTTTT.

This clonotype was recorded at least ten times. V and J are TRBV20-1 and TRBJ2-1; 11 nucleotides match TRBD2. The trim removed 5 bases at V and 5 bases at J, leaving 8 bases unmatched. The germline V gene has CDR1 DFQATT and CDR2 SNEGSKA (reference sequence). The CDR3 totals 15 residues. The CDR3 DNA follows: TGCAGTGCTTACGACCCGGGACTAGCGGACAATGAGCAGTTCTTC. It yields the protein CSAYDPGLADNEQFF.

This clonotype has ten or more counts. The chain carries TRBV18 and TRBJ1-2, with D possibly matching TRBD1 (6 bases). Between the trimmed V and J ends, which lost 2 bases and 6 bases, there was a span of 13 bases. Germline assignment: CDR1 KGHSH and CDR2 LQKENI. This CDR3 is built from 14 residues. This chain's CDR3 is CASSPVTGGDGYTF. The CDR3 DNA follows: TGTGCCAGCTCACCAGTGACAGGAGGAGATGGCTACACCTTC.